Presented here are 9 T cell receptor beta chains from one specimen sequenced in a study of sequential checkpoint blockade in melanoma. Only in-frame clones appear in the TCRdb table, and some are missing; sequencing was by immunoSEQ multiplex PCR. Of 15,000 or so clones in the sample, around 69% were seen once. Treatment: randomized to nivolumab then ipilimumab (arm A) or the reverse (arm B). Sequenced here: CD8+ T cells sorted from blood (inferred from file names), sampled from a patient given nivolumab and ipilimumab in sequence. These receptors came from a human donor with melanoma.

The chain links TRBV10-3 to TRBJ1-2; 7 nucleotides agree with TRBD1. CDR1 is ENHRY and CDR2 is SYGVKD in the germline V gene. V gave up 0 bases and J gave up 8 bases; unmatched junction bases: 6. The length of the CDR3 is 14 residues. The CDR3 sequence is CAISESGGAGGYTF. The CDR3 DNA follows: TGTGCCATCAGTGAGTCAGGGGGCGCGGGGGGCTACACCTTC.

This chain uses TRBV6-5 with TRBJ1-1; 7 bases map to TRBD1. The CDR3 is made up of 13 amino acids. Germline V lookup: CDR1 MNHEY, CDR2 SVGAGI. The trim removed 5 bases at V and 7 bases at J, leaving 7 bases unmatched. The CDR3 DNA sequence: TGTGCCAGCAGTCACGGGACAGAGAGTGAAGCTTTCTTT. Amino acids: CASSHGTESEAFF.

This chain connects TRBV9 to TRBJ1-2, with a tentative D call TRBD1 (6 bases). CDR1 and CDR2 (germline): SGDLS, YYNGEE. Trimming removed 3 bases from V and 3 bases from J, with 18 bases in between. The CDR3 has 16 amino acids. CDR3 sequence reads: CASSGRDLYRDYGYTF. The DNA for the CDR3 is TGTGCCAGCAGCGGCCGGGATCTATACAGGGACTATGGCTACACCTTC.

This chain connects TRBV29-1 to TRBJ1-2; D not certain. Germline-derived CDR1 and CDR2 are SQVTM and ANQGSEA. With 7 bases removed from V and 5 bases from J, the gap between germline ends came to 8 bases. This CDR3 is built from 10 residues. CDR3 sequence: CSDDTYGYTF. The CDR3 DNA sequence: TGCAGCGACGACACTTATGGCTACACCTTC.

This rearrangement joins TRBV5-5 to TRBJ1-1; TRBD1 matches 9 bases. Per the germline V gene, CDR1 is SGHKS and CDR2 is YYEKEE (reference sequence). This CDR3 comprises 12 residues. V was pared by 4 bases and J by 6 bases, with 1 base of the junction left unmatched. The CDR3 DNA sequence: TGTGCCAGCAGCGGGACAGGGCCTGAAGCTTTCTTT. Its protein product is CASSGTGPEAFF.

In DNA, the CDR3 is TGTGCTAGTGGTTTGGTCCAGGGGGACACCGGGGAGCTGTTTTTT. It is translated as CASGLVQGDTGELFF. The V call is TRBV12-5, the J call TRBJ2-2; 7 positions agree with TRBD1. In germline, CDR1 is LGHNT, CDR2 FRNRAP. The J segment lost 3 bases and the V segment lost 0 bases, leaving 1 base of the junction unmatched. CDR3 length: 15 residues.

This chain uses TRBV13 with TRBJ2-2; maybe TRBD1 (5 bases). V lost 2 bases, J lost 4 bases, and 14 bases lay in between. The CDR3 runs to 16 residues. The germline V gene encodes CDR1 PRHDT and CDR2 FYEKMQ (reference sequence). Here the CDR3 reads CASSLNRQGTTGELFF. The CDR3 DNA sequence: TGTGCCAGCAGCTTAAATCGGCAGGGAACCACCGGGGAGCTGTTTTTT.

The rearrangement joins TRBV6-5 to TRBJ2-3; D not resolved. V was pared by 3 bases and J by 2 bases, with 9 bases between. This CDR3 has 14 amino acids. CDR1 is MNHEY and CDR2 is SVGAGI in the germline V gene. CDR3: CASSYDWHTDTQYF. The CDR3 DNA reads as TGTGCCAGCAGTTATGACTGGCACACAGATACGCAGTATTTT.

The chain has TRBV28 and TRBJ1-2; possibly TRBD1 for D (5 bases). The CDR3 length is 16 residues. Trimming left V 1 base short and J 6 bases short, with 18 bases between. Germline CDR1 is MDHEN and CDR2 is SYDVKM. The CDR3 nucleotides are TGTGCCAGCAGTTTATCGGCAGGGAATCCTCCGGATGGCTACACCTTC. Translating gives CASSLSAGNPPDGYTF.